One and the same sample provided the 28 T cell receptor beta chains below, sequenced in a study of cytomegalovirus exposure and HLA in healthy donors (dated by TCRdb to about 2017). The library was obtained by the immunoSEQ multiplex PCR assay. For the multiplex PCR, a mixture combining 60 forward primers for TCR Vbeta segments and 13 reverse primers for TCR Jbeta segments was used. Drawn from immuneACCESS, this table holds only the in-frame rearrangements with V and J called that TCRdb kept. Clones are partly lost; checked studies trace under half to an unresolved V gene and leave the rest unexplained. The sample table records 150,000 or so clones; over 60% of these occur just once. Jointly, the top ten make up roughly 4% of the sample. Sequences were obtained from PBMCs. The receptors originated from a middle-aged woman in good health and CMV-seronegative.

This clone was seen once. V and J are TRBV6-5 and TRBJ2-1; 7 nucleotides line up with TRBD1. Germline CDR1 and CDR2: MNHEY and SVGAGI. CDR3 length equals 12 residues. The ends lost 5 bases at V and 10 bases at J; junction bases unmatched: 5. CDR3 in amino acids: CASSKGGYEQFF. CDR3 DNA sequence: TGTGCCAGCAGTAAAGGGGGCTACGAGCAGTTCTTC.

J is TRBJ1-1 and V is TRBV6-1, with D uncertain. Trimming left V 8 bases short and J 0 bases short, with 10 bases between. The CDR3 covers 13 residues. CDR1 and CDR2 (germline): MNHNS, SASEGT. The CDR3 coding sequence is TGTGCCAGCCGGCGGATTTTGAACACTGAAGCTTTCTTT. It codes for CASRRILNTEAFF.

This chain links TRBV18 with TRBJ2-1, with 10 bases aligning to TRBD2. The CDR3 runs to 15 residues. Per germline, CDR1 KGHSH and CDR2 LQKENI. V was pared by 2 bases and J by 5 bases, with 3 bases of the junction left unmatched. The CDR3 region is CASSPGLAGDNEQFF. The CDR3 nucleotides read TGTGCCAGCTCACCAGGGCTAGCGGGGGACAATGAGCAGTTCTTC.

CDR3 DNA: TGTGCCAGCAGCGCCCCCCCGGGCACTGAAGCTTTCTTT. Protein product: CASSAPPGTEAFF. V is TRBV9 and J is TRBJ1-1; D is undetermined. The CDR3 covers 13 residues. Trimming took 3 bases from V and 4 from J, leaving 10 bases between them. Per germline, CDR1 SGDLS and CDR2 YYNGEE.

This clone was detected only a few times. The chain carries TRBV28 and TRBJ1-1; D gene unclear. Germline assignment: CDR1 MDHEN and CDR2 SYDVKM. V was pared by 7 bases and J by 0 bases, with 12 bases between. The CDR3 loop spans 14 amino acids. For the CDR3, the DNA is TGTGCCAGCACAGAGGAGGTTGTGAACACTGAAGCTTTCTTT. Amino acid sequence: CASTEEVVNTEAFF.

This rearrangement joins TRBV4-2 to TRBJ2-5, with TRBD2 as a possible D gene (5 bases). CDR1 is LGHNA and CDR2 is YNFKEQ in the germline V gene. This CDR3 spans 15 amino acids. V lost 3 bases and J lost 4, with 15 bases in between. CDR3 sequence: CASSHRVAPGETQYF. The CDR3 coding sequence is TGTGCCAGCAGCCATCGAGTAGCGCCCGGAGAGACCCAGTACTTC.

The chain carries TRBV7-9 and TRBJ2-5, with D perhaps TRBD2 (6 bases). The germline gives CDR1 SEHNR, CDR2 FQNEAQ (reference sequence). This CDR3 region has 14 residues. V was trimmed by 4 bases and J by 4 bases, leaving 13 bases between them. CDR3 amino acids: CASSSRGGRETQYF. The CDR3 region has the DNA TGTGCCAGCAGCTCGAGGGGAGGTCGAGAGACCCAGTACTTC.

The chain carries TRBV2 and TRBJ2-7; 12 bases line up with TRBD1. Germline CDR1 is SNHLY and CDR2 is FYNNEI. V lost 5 bases to trimming and J lost 5 bases; unmatched junction nucleotides: 4. CDR3 size: 14 residues. The CDR3 spells CASSQGTGGHEQYF. The CDR3, as DNA: TGTGCCAGCAGTCAGGGGACAGGGGGCCACGAGCAGTACTTC.

The chain combines TRBV6-1 with TRBJ1-2; TRBD1 might be the D (5 bases). V was shortened by 2 bases and J by 3 bases, with 13 bases between the two germline ends. The V gene's germline CDR1 is MNHNS and CDR2 SASEGT. The CDR3 is 15 amino acids. The CDR3 DNA reads as TGTGCCAGCAGTGAACACCGGGGAGGGGACTATGGCTACACCTTC. It specifies CASSEHRGGDYGYTF.

This clone was detected only a few times. The chain uses TRBV29-1 and TRBJ2-5; 7 positions match TRBD1. There are 13 residues in the CDR3. The ends lost 3 bases at V and 0 bases at J; junction bases unmatched: 1. The germline CDR1 and CDR2 sequences are SQVTM and ANQGSEA. This CDR3 is CSVDRGYQETQYF. CDR3 DNA: TGCAGCGTTGACAGGGGGTACCAAGAGACCCAGTACTTC.

The CDR3 DNA reads as TGTGCCAGAAGCATTGAAGCGGACGAGCAGTACTTC. Translated: CARSIEADEQYF. The genes are TRBV5-3 and TRBJ2-7, with a possible D match to TRBD2 (5 bases). TRBV5-3 is an ORF; its function is uncertain. The germline V and J ends were trimmed by 4 bases and 5 bases, with 10 bases remaining between them. CDR3 size: 12 residues.

Only one count was recorded for this clone. The gene calls are TRBV7-2 and TRBJ1-5; tentative D call: TRBD1 (6 bases). CDR1 and CDR2 (germline): SGHTA, FQGNSA. Trimming shortened V by 1 base and J by 2 bases, and 9 bases separated the two germline ends. The CDR3 totals 15 residues. The CDR3 bases are TGTGCCAGCAGCTTAGTGGCAGGGGGCAATCAGCCCCAGCATTTT. It encodes CASSLVAGGNQPQHF. Variable domain in full (rest from reference TRBV7-2 and TRBJ1-5): GAGVSQSPSNKVTEKGKDVELRCDPISGHTALYWYRQSLGQGLEFLIYFQGNSAPDKSGLPSDRFSAERTGGSVSTLTIQRTQQEDSAVYLCASSLVAGGNQPQHFGDGTRLSIL.

The V gene is TRBV5-1, the J gene TRBJ1-2; possibly TRBD1 for D (6 bases). Germline V gene data show CDR1 as SGHRS and CDR2 as YFSETQ. The CDR3 has 14 residues. V gave up 5 bases and J gave up 2 bases, with 13 bases separating them. In DNA form, the CDR3 reads TGCGCCAGCAGGGGACACCCTACCAACTATGGCTACACCTTC. This gives the protein CASRGHPTNYGYTF. Together with reference TRBV5-1 and TRBJ1-2, the CDR3 gives the full variable domain: KAGVTQTPRYLIKTRGQQVTLSCSPISGHRSVSWYQQTPGQGLQFLFEYFSETQRNKGNFPGRFSGRQFSNSRSEMNVSTLELGDSALYLCASRGHPTNYGYTFGSGTRLTVV.

V usage is TRBV5-1 and J usage is TRBJ2-1; D perhaps matches TRBD2 (6 bases). The CDR3 consists of 13 residues. V shed 4 bases and J shed 9 bases, with 14 bases lying between them. Germline V gene sequence: CDR1 SGHRS, CDR2 YFSETQ. DNA for the CDR3: TGCGCCAGCAGCCTGAGGGTCGGGAGTGAGCAGTTCTTC. Translation: CASSLRVGSEQFF.

This chain joins TRBV10-1 and TRBJ2-5; 8 bases match TRBD1. CDR1 WNHNN and CDR2 SYGVQD come from the germline V gene (reference sequence). V dropped 0 bases and J dropped 3; count of bases not matched to a gene: 6. CDR3 length: 16 amino acids. CDR3 region: CASSESPWTGKETQYF. CDR3 nucleotides: TGCGCCAGCAGTGAGTCTCCATGGACAGGGAAAGAGACCCAGTACTTC.

V gene TRBV4-1 combines with J gene TRBJ2-3, with 10 bases matching TRBD2. The V and J ends lost 1 base and 7 bases, in that order; junction bases with no gene match: 5. Germline V CDR1 and CDR2: MGHRA, YSYEKL. CDR3 length: 15 amino acids. CDR3 bases: TGCGCCAGCAGCCAAGGCCTAGCGGGGGTGAATACGCAGTATTTT. Translation gives CASSQGLAGVNTQYF.

The chain has TRBV28 and TRBJ1-5; unclear D gene. Trimming cost V 3 bases and J 6 bases, with 15 bases left between them. This CDR3 spans 15 amino acids. In germline, CDR1 is MDHEN, CDR2 SYDVKM. This CDR3 reads CASSFLEGGTQPQHF. For the CDR3, the DNA is TGTGCCAGCAGTTTCCTTGAAGGCGGAACTCAGCCCCAGCATTTT.

This chain uses TRBV19 with TRBJ2-7; possible D gene TRBD1, 6 bases. There are 16 residues in the CDR3. Germline CDR1 is LNHDA and CDR2 is SQIVND (reference sequence). V lost 1 base to trimming and J lost 2 bases, with 15 bases between them. The CDR3 sequence: CASSIAPTGLTYEQYF. The CDR3 DNA reads as TGTGCCAGTAGTATAGCTCCTACAGGGCTTACCTACGAGCAGTACTTC.

The genes are TRBV11-3 and TRBJ2-7; D possibly corresponds to TRBD2 (6 bases). CDR3 length: 16 amino acids. The germline gives CDR1 SGHNT, CDR2 YENEEA. Trimming cost V 0 bases and J 0 bases, with 12 bases left between them. The CDR3 loop reads CASSLDGGTPSYEQYF. The CDR3 DNA sequence: TGTGCCAGCAGCTTAGACGGCGGGACCCCCTCCTACGAGCAGTACTTC.

The chain employs TRBV28 and TRBJ2-2, with TRBD2 identical over 8 bases. The germline V gene encodes CDR1 MDHEN and CDR2 SYDVKM. CDR3 length equals 15 residues. V lost 5 bases and J lost 5; bases outside the gene matches: 7. The CDR3, as DNA: TGTGCCAGCAGTGGGGGGGCTAGCGGGACCGGGGAGCTGTTTTTT. Protein: CASSGGASGTGELFF.

This sequence joins TRBV30 and TRBJ2-6; weak D call: TRBD1 (5 bases). V was trimmed by 4 bases and J by 3 bases, leaving 10 bases between them. This CDR3 has 14 amino acids. The germline V gene has CDR1 GTSNPN and CDR2 SVGIG (reference sequence). CDR3 protein: CAWTQGGGANVLTF. The CDR3 DNA is TGTGCCTGGACCCAGGGTGGTGGGGCCAACGTCCTGACTTTC. The full variable domain, in which reference TRBV30 and TRBJ2-6 provide the parts outside the CDR3, is SQTIHQWPATLVQPVGSPLSLECTVEGTSNPNLYWYRQAAGRGLQLLFYSVGIGQISSEVPQNLSASRPQDRQFILSSKKLLLSDSGFYLCAWTQGGGANVLTFGAGSRLTVL.

The CDR3 DNA follows: TGTGCCAGCAGCCCTTGGACAGGGGATGGCTACACCTTC. It yields the protein CASSPWTGDGYTF. This chain links TRBV7-9 with TRBJ1-2; TRBD1 matches at 9 bases. The CDR3 loop spans 13 amino acids. The germline V gene has CDR1 SEHNR and CDR2 FQNEAQ (reference sequence). The J segment lost 6 bases and the V segment lost 5 bases, leaving 4 bases of the junction unmatched.

The genes are TRBV28 and TRBJ1-1; weak D call: TRBD1 (5 bases). The CDR3 has 10 residues. Per germline, CDR1 MDHEN and CDR2 SYDVKM. V was shortened by 4 bases and J by 8 bases, with 5 bases between the two germline ends. This CDR3 is CASSYREAFF. The CDR3 DNA follows: TGTGCCAGCAGTTACAGGGAAGCTTTCTTT.

The count of this clone is one. The chain combines TRBV7-2 with TRBJ2-2, with TRBD2 as a possible D gene (6 bases). This CDR3 region has 16 residues. Trimming removed 0 bases at V and 2 bases at J, with 10 bases between. CDR1 and CDR2 from the germline V gene are SGHTA and FQGNSA. CDR3 region: CASSLAVAANTGELFF. The DNA for the CDR3 is TGTGCCAGCAGCTTAGCGGTAGCGGCTAACACCGGGGAGCTGTTTTTT.

Only a few counts were recorded for this clone. The gene calls are TRBV5-6 and TRBJ2-1; D ambiguous. Per the germline V gene, CDR1 is SGHDT and CDR2 is YYEEEE. The length of the CDR3 is 13 residues. V was pared by 1 base and J by 12 bases, with 14 bases between. CDR3 DNA sequence: TGTGCCAGCAGCTTGCCCCCAAGTTCCGGGCAGTTCTTC. Amino acids: CASSLPPSSGQFF.

This rearrangement joins TRBV5-1 to TRBJ2-3; no clear D gene. Germline CDR1 and CDR2: SGHRS and YFSETQ. The CDR3 is 15 residues long. V dropped 4 bases and J dropped 0 bases, with 12 bases sitting between them. In DNA form, the CDR3 reads TGCGCCAGCAGCCCCACTGGTGATAGCACAGATACGCAGTATTTT. As protein: CASSPTGDSTDTQYF. The variable domain in full, with the rest retrieved from reference TRBV5-1 and TRBJ2-3, is KAGVTQTPRYLIKTRGQQVTLSCSPISGHRSVSWYQQTPGQGLQFLFEYFSETQRNKGNFPGRFSGRQFSNSRSEMNVSTLELGDSALYLCASSPTGDSTDTQYFGPGTRLTVL.

The chain uses TRBV6-5 and TRBJ2-3; 8 positions agree with TRBD2. Germline V gene lookup returns CDR1 MNHEY and CDR2 SVGAGI. Unmatched junction bases numbered 8, after V lost 5 bases and J lost 4 bases. CDR3 size: 15 residues. In nucleotides, the CDR3 is TGTGCCAGCAGTATGGGACTAGGGCCAGCAGATACGCAGTATTTT. Residues: CASSMGLGPADTQYF.

The chain couples TRBV14 to TRBJ1-2, with unresolved D. V lost 0 bases, J lost 1 base, and 6 bases lay in between. The V gene's germline CDR1 is SGHDN and CDR2 FVKESK. The CDR3 loop spans 14 amino acids. The chain's CDR3 is CASSQDPGNYGYTF. Here the CDR3 DNA reads TGTGCCAGCAGCCAAGACCCGGGTAACTATGGCTACACCTTC.